The clone carrying this TCR beta chain was observed a few times. Its specificity is not known. These data belong to a study of OX40 agonist ivuxolimab in advanced cancers. In the study overall: Three patients responded partially, comprising one with hepatocellular carcinoma and two with cutaneous melanoma. Findings of the study overall: At doses 0.1 to 3.0 mg/kg, CD4+ and CD8+ clones expanded.

Sequencing was performed with immunoSEQ multiplex PCR; in TCRdb, only in-frame clones are kept and a portion is missing. The sample holds about 15,000 clones; 70% to 90% are singletons and the top ten take 0.65% to 0.85%. Germline CDR1 SGHRS, CDR2 YFSETQ. The CDR3 is made up of 13 amino acids. Trimming took off 3 bases at V and 5 bases at J, with 11 bases between the two ends. V and J are TRBV5-1 and TRBJ2-5, with D possibly being TRBD1 (6 bases). The receptor was isolated from an adult with an advanced solid tumor such as melanoma, head and neck, liver or kidney cancer. The material was CD4+ or CD8+ T cells sorted from blood, obtained in a trial of the OX40 agonist ivuxolimab. The DNA for the CDR3 is TGCGCCAGCAGCTCTGGACAGCGGGAGACCCAGTACTTC. Translating gives CASSSGQRETQYF.